These 13 T cell receptor beta chains share one sample of origin, sequenced in a study of graft-versus-host responses after intestinal transplantation (dated by TCRdb to the early 2020s). Libraries were made using the immunoSEQ multiplex PCR assay. The source is immuneACCESS, and TCRdb retained only in-frame sequences with V and J called. Part of the clones is not carried over; for the studies checked, unresolved V genes explain less than half of this, and the remainder is unexplained. Within this sample are 120,000 or so clones, with over 85% of them counted one time only. The ten most abundant clones make up around 0.55% of the sample. Their target antigens are unknown. In light of the paper, this sample's time point label describes: cells obtained before transplantation from donor or recipient. The sequencing used unstimulated CD8+ T cells sorted from spleen or lymph node cells, collected before intestinal transplant. The source is a human donor who received an intestinal transplant.

For this clone: A read error may produce the germline difference seen at one junction end. This chain links TRBV4-1 with TRBJ2-3, with D possibly being TRBD1 (5 bases). Germline V gene lookup returns CDR1 MGHRA and CDR2 YSYEKL. There are 16 residues in the CDR3. This CDR3 reads CASSQEDPPARVRRDF. The CDR3 DNA follows: TGCGCCAGCAGCCAAGAAGACCCTCCGGCCAGGGTCCGCAGGGATTTT.

This clone showed up just a few times. This sequence joins TRBV5-6 and TRBJ2-1; tentative D call: TRBD2 (6 bases). The CDR3 contains 16 residues. Germline V CDR1 and CDR2: SGHDT, YYEEEE. Deletions cut 5 bases from V and 9 bases from J, with 24 bases between. CDR3 DNA: TGTGCCAGCAGTTCCCCCCGGCCGCCGGATAGCGGTGAGCAGTTCTTC. Translation gives CASSSPRPPDSGEQFF.

The chain recombines TRBV28 with TRBJ2-7; D might be TRBD2 (6 bases). V was clipped by 6 bases and J by 1 base, with 10 bases between them. CDR3 size: 13 residues. CDR1 MDHEN and CDR2 SYDVKM come from the germline V gene. CDR3 region: CASSLAVSYEQYF. CDR3 in DNA: TGTGCCAGCAGCTTAGCGGTTTCCTACGAGCAGTACTTC.

V usage is TRBV4-2 and J usage is TRBJ2-7, with 7 nucleotides matching TRBD1. Unmatched junction bases numbered 14, after V lost 3 bases and J lost 0 bases. The CDR3 consists of 18 residues. The germline V gene has CDR1 LGHNA and CDR2 YNFKEQ. Here the CDR3 reads CASSQDPHRGLGSYEQYF. The CDR3 DNA reads as TGTGCCAGCAGCCAGGACCCACACAGGGGATTAGGCTCCTACGAGCAGTACTTC.

The chain recombines TRBV28 with TRBJ2-7, with D possibly being TRBD2 (6 bases). CDR3 length: 14 residues. Trimming removed 5 bases from V and 2 bases from J, with 13 bases in between. Germline CDR1 MDHEN, CDR2 SYDVKM. The chain's CDR3 is CASSLGLLAYEQYF. CDR3 nucleotides: TGTGCCAGCAGTCTAGGACTACTGGCCTACGAGCAGTACTTC.

V gene TRBV27 combines with J gene TRBJ2-7; D might be TRBD2 (5 bases). V lost 4 bases to trimming and J lost 4 bases, with 8 bases between them. CDR3 length: 12 amino acids. Germline V gives CDR1 MNHEY, CDR2 SMNVEV (reference sequence). The CDR3 nucleotides read TGTGCCAGCAGTTCGGAGGAATACGAGCAGTACTTC. Protein product: CASSSEEYEQYF.

The chain uses TRBV6-6 and TRBJ2-1, with a possible D match to TRBD2 (6 bases). There are 12 residues in the CDR3. Between the trimmed V and J ends, which lost 5 bases and 8 bases, there was a span of 10 bases. In germline, CDR1 is MNHNY, CDR2 SVGAGI (reference sequence). The CDR3 nucleotides read TGTGCCAGCAGTCCCGGGACTCATGAGCAGTTCTTC. Its protein product is CASSPGTHEQFF.

A note on this clone: At the DNA level, this CDR3 is encoded by other sequences in the same sample as well. V gene TRBV6-5 combines with J gene TRBJ1-1; no definite D call. The germline CDR1 and CDR2 sequences are MNHEY and SVGAGI. Trimming shortened V by 6 bases and J by 8 bases, and 22 bases separated the two germline ends. This CDR3 comprises 15 residues. Here the CDR3 reads CASSPSPGRSTEAFF. DNA of the CDR3: TGTGCCAGCAGCCCTTCCCCGGGCAGGTCTACCGAAGCTTTCTTT.

The chain couples TRBV7-3 to TRBJ2-3; 10 bases agree with TRBD2. V gave up 5 bases and J gave up 3 bases; unmatched junction bases: 5. Germline CDR1 SGHTA, CDR2 FQGTGA. The CDR3 is made up of 15 amino acids. Here the CDR3 DNA reads TGTGCCAGCAGCGGACTGGGACTAGCGACAGATACGCAGTATTTT. Its protein is CASSGLGLATDTQYF.

V and J are TRBV7-8 and TRBJ2-7; possible D gene TRBD2, 5 bases. Trimming pared 1 base from V and 0 bases from J, leaving 10 bases between. Per germline, CDR1 SGHVS and CDR2 FQNEAQ. The CDR3 sequence is 15 residues long. DNA for the CDR3: TGTGCCAGCAGCTTAGTCCAGCGGAGCTCCTACGAGCAGTACTTC. It yields the protein CASSLVQRSSYEQYF.

V is TRBV11-1 and J is TRBJ2-7, with 10 bases matching TRBD2. This CDR3 spans 15 amino acids. Germline values: CDR1 SGHAT, CDR2 FQDESV (reference sequence). V was clipped by 5 bases and J by 10 bases; unmatched bases: 14. The CDR3 DNA sequence: TGTGCCAGCAGCCCCACCGGACTAGCGGCATTAGAACAGTACTTC. Its translation is CASSPTGLAALEQYF.

This chain connects TRBV4-2 to TRBJ2-7; possible D gene TRBD2, 6 bases. CDR1 LGHNA and CDR2 YNFKEQ come from the germline V gene. The CDR3 is 15 residues long. The germline V and J ends were trimmed by 0 bases and 4 bases, with 13 bases remaining between them. The DNA for the CDR3 is TGTGCCAGCAGCCAAGAGAGCGGAGGGGCTTACGAGCAGTACTTC. It encodes CASSQESGGAYEQYF.

The J gene is TRBJ2-7, the V gene TRBV19; TRBD2 is a possible D gene (6 bases). V lost 9 bases to trimming and J lost 2 bases, with 17 bases between them. CDR1 and CDR2 from the germline V gene are LNHDA and SQIVND (reference sequence). This CDR3 spans 14 amino acids. CDR3 in amino acids: CASPLARPPYEQYF. The CDR3 DNA sequence: TGTGCCAGCCCTCTAGCGAGACCTCCCTACGAGCAGTACTTC. Looking up the rest from reference TRBV19 and TRBJ2-7 gives the full variable domain: DGGITQSPKYLFRKEGQNVTLSCEQNLNHDAMYWYRQDPGQGLRLIYYSQIVNDFQKGDIAEGYSVSREKKESFPLTVTSAQKNPTAFYLCASPLARPPYEQYFGPGTRLTVT.